These T cell receptor beta chains were read from a single sample in a study of blood T cell repertoires in COVID-19. Measured with immunoSEQ multiplex PCR; TCRdb has only the in-frame clones, and not every one. This sample has hundreds of thousands of clones, with roughly 90% found just once. The sequenced sample was PBMCs or T cells enriched from blood (not recorded which). The receptors stem from a man in his sixties who had recovered from COVID-19. The CDR3 runs from the conserved cysteine through the conserved F or W. A D gene is named only where the DNA matches it firmly. Clone size is shown for a subset of rows, as once, few, many or a class of expanded clone.

TRBV6-2/TRBV6-3	once	TRBD1	TRBJ1-4	CASSKIGQGRTEKLFF	TGTGCCAGCAGTAAAATAGGACAGGGGAGAACTGAAAAACTGTTTTTT
TRBV5-6	NA	NA	TRBJ1-4	CASTLQGPAEKLFF	TGTGCCAGCACCTTACAGGGTCCTGCGGAAAAACTGTTTTTT
TRBV6-6	NA	TRBD1	TRBJ1-1	CASSFGTGQISEAFF	TGTGCCAGCAGCTTCGGGACAGGGCAAATTAGTGAAGCTTTCTTT
TRBV18	NA	NA	TRBJ2-1	CASSPRRGEFSDEQFF	TGTGCCAGCTCACCACGCAGGGGAGAATTTTCGGATGAGCAGTTCTTC
TRBV4-3	NA	NA	TRBJ1-3	CASSQSGTGNTIYF	TGCGCCAGCAGCCAATCGGGGACTGGAAACACCATATATTTT
TRBV10-3	NA	TRBD2	TRBJ2-1	CAISEREGSNEQFF	TGTGCCATAAGTGAGCGGGAGGGGAGTAATGAGCAGTTCTTC
TRBV7-8	NA	NA	TRBJ2-6	CASTHLWDTYLGANVLTF	TGTGCCAGCACCCATCTTTGGGACACCTACTTAGGGGCCAACGTCCTGACTTTC
TRBV5-4	once	TRBD1	TRBJ1-2	CASSLAGTGGGYTF	TGTGCCAGCAGCTTGGCCGGGACAGGGGGTGGCTACACCTTC
TRBV19	few	TRBD1	TRBJ1-2	CASRTNAAGGRGYTF	TGTGCCAGTAGAACCAATGCCGCAGGGGGACGAGGCTACACCTTC
TRBV6-2/TRBV6-3	few	TRBD1	TRBJ1-5	CASSPGGINQPQHF	TGTGCCAGCAGTCCAGGGGGAATCAATCAGCCCCAGCATTTT
TRBV2	NA	TRBD1	TRBJ2-7	CASSWTGSPYEQYF	TGTGCCAGCAGTTGGACAGGCTCCCCTTACGAGCAGTACTTC
TRBV15	NA	TRBD1	TRBJ2-7	CATSRPRAGGSYEQYF	TGTGCCACCAGCAGACCACGTGCAGGGGGATCCTACGAGCAGTACTTC
TRBV5-8	NA	NA	TRBJ1-6	CASSLARLSPLHF	TGTGCCAGCAGCTTGGCCAGGCTTTCACCCCTCCACTTT
TRBV19	once	NA	TRBJ1-5	CASSMAIAPNQPQHF	TGTGCCAGTAGTATGGCCATTGCCCCTAATCAGCCCCAGCATTTT
TRBV29-1	NA	NA	TRBJ1-2	CSVDPTGAEHGYTF	TGCAGCGTTGATCCTACAGGCGCTGAGCATGGCTACACCTTC
TRBV3-1/TRBV3-2	NA	NA	TRBJ1-1	CASSQSGNTEAFF	TGTGCCAGCAGCCAATCAGGGAACACTGAAGCTTTCTTT
TRBV19	NA	NA	TRBJ1-4	CASNVGHLNEKLFF	TGTGCCAGTAACGTGGGACATTTGAATGAAAAACTGTTTTTT
TRBV12-3/TRBV12-4	NA	NA	TRBJ1-1	CASSRGTAAEAFF	TGTGCCAGCAGCCGCGGGACCGCCGCTGAAGCTTTCTTT
TRBV6-5	few	NA	TRBJ1-3	CASISSGNTIYF	TGTGCCAGCATATCGTCTGGAAACACCATATATTTT
TRBV13	NA	TRBD1	TRBJ2-7	CASSFIQGDNYEQYF	TGTGCCAGCAGCTTCATTCAGGGGGATAACTACGAGCAGTACTTC
TRBV27	NA	TRBD1	TRBJ1-4	CASGRTGGYEKLFF	TGTGCCAGCGGCAGAACAGGGGGGTATGAAAAACTGTTTTTT
TRBV7-6	once	TRBD1	TRBJ2-7	CASSKGTGGSYEQYF	TGTGCCAGCAGTAAGGGAACAGGGGGTTCCTACGAGCAGTACTTC
TRBV11-3	NA	TRBD1	TRBJ1-2	CASSYMDRSYGYTF	TGTGCCAGCAGCTATATGGACAGGTCCTATGGCTACACCTTC
TRBV7-2	NA	NA	TRBJ2-1	CASSLDAGRIDEQFF	TGTGCCAGCAGCTTAGATGCGGGAAGGATTGATGAGCAGTTCTTC
TRBV2	few	NA	TRBJ1-2	CASSRDRSSSGYTF	TGTGCCAGCAGCCGAGACAGGTCTTCGAGTGGCTACACCTTC
TRBV5-1	NA	TRBD2	TRBJ2-1	CASTLAGAGSEQFF	TGCGCCAGCACGTTAGCGGGGGCCGGCAGTGAGCAGTTCTTC
TRBV7-9	NA	NA	TRBJ1-4	CASSRRSQGTNEKLFF	TGTGCCAGCAGCCGCCGCTCACAGGGAACTAATGAAAAACTGTTTTTT
TRBV6-4	NA	NA	TRBJ1-2	CASRGGNYGYTF	TGTGCCAGCCGCGGGGGTAACTATGGCTACACCTTC
TRBV5-1	NA	NA	TRBJ2-6	CASSLDGTGWAGANVLTF	TGCGCCAGCAGCCTGGACGGAACAGGGTGGGCTGGGGCCAACGTCCTGACTTTC
TRBV10-1	NA	NA	TRBJ1-1	CASSDSARGNTEAFF	TGCGCCAGCAGTGATTCCGCCAGAGGGAACACTGAAGCTTTCTTT
TRBV5-1	NA	TRBD2	TRBJ2-1	CASSNGLASDEQFF	TGCGCCAGCAGCAACGGACTAGCCAGCGATGAGCAGTTCTTC
TRBV19	NA	NA	TRBJ1-6	CASSLGDCSPLHF	TGTGCCAGTAGTTTGGGTGACTGTTCACCCCTCCACTTT
TRBV6-1	NA	NA	TRBJ1-1	CASSDYSGQRIEAFF	TGTGCCAGCAGTGATTATTCGGGTCAGCGGATTGAAGCTTTCTTT
TRBV5-4	NA	NA	TRBJ1-3	CASSFQGVAGNTIYF	TGTGCCAGCAGCTTCCAAGGGGTGGCCGGAAACACCATATATTTT
TRBV2	NA	NA	TRBJ1-1	CASSDGVGAGNTEAFF	TGTGCCAGCAGTGACGGTGTGGGCGCAGGGAACACTGAAGCTTTCTTT
TRBV7-9	NA	TRBD1	TRBJ1-2	CASSSTTGAYGYTF	TGTGCCAGCAGCTCAACAACAGGGGCCTATGGCTACACCTTC
TRBV7-3	NA	NA	TRBJ1-1	CASSPGRNTEAFF	TGTGCCAGCAGCCCCGGTCGGAACACTGAAGCTTTCTTT
TRBV29-1	NA	NA	TRBJ2-7	CSVADRLTYEQYF	TGCAGCGTAGCTGACAGATTAACCTACGAGCAGTACTTC
TRBV18	NA	NA	TRBJ1-6	CASSAIKQGNSPLHF	TGTGCCAGCTCTGCTATTAAACAGGGTAATTCACCCCTCCACTTT
TRBV4-1	NA	NA	TRBJ1-2	CASSQIEAGEGRGGYTF	TGCGCCAGCAGCCAAATAGAGGCTGGAGAGGGGAGGGGAGGCTACACCTTC